A single sample is the source of the 18 T cell receptor beta chains below, sequenced in a study of cytomegalovirus exposure and HLA in healthy donors (dated by TCRdb to between 2016 and 2019). Library generation was performed with the immunoSEQ multiplex PCR assay. For the multiplex PCR, a mixture combining 60 forward primers for TCR Vbeta segments and 13 reverse primers for TCR Jbeta segments was used. TCRdb mirrors the immuneACCESS table, restricted to in-frame sequences. Some clones are absent from its copies; in checked studies, under half trace to an unresolved V gene, and the reason for the others is unknown. The sample table contains around 130,000 clones; only one count was recorded for about 80% of them. Of the sample, roughly 5% falls within the top ten clones. Sequenced: PBMCs. These TCRs come from a man younger than 45 in good health and CMV-seronegative.

The rearrangement uses TRBV19 and TRBJ1-5, with D unclear. The germline CDR1 and CDR2 sequences are LNHDA and SQIVND (reference sequence). The CDR3 extends over 15 amino acids. Trimming removed 4 bases at V and 9 bases at J, with 19 bases between. CDR3 sequence (DNA): TGTGCCAGTAGTAGTTCGAGCTTGGGCTTGAGGCCCCAGCATTTT. It yields the protein CASSSSSLGLRPQHF. The full variable domain, rest sourced from reference TRBV19 and TRBJ1-5, is DGGITQSPKYLFRKEGQNVTLSCEQNLNHDAMYWYRQDPGQGLRLIYYSQIVNDFQKGDIAEGYSVSREKKESFPLTVTSAQKNPTAFYLCASSSSSLGLRPQHFGDGTRLSIL.

This clone showed up just once. The chain combines TRBV5-6 with TRBJ2-5; the match to TRBD2 covers 14 bases. J was trimmed by 1 base and V by 4 bases; bases with no gene match: 3. This CDR3 spans 16 amino acids. The germline V gene has CDR1 SGHDT and CDR2 YYEEEE. DNA for the CDR3: TGTGCCAGCAGCCTCGGACTAGCGGGGGGCCAAGAGACCCAGTACTTC. Amino acids: CASSLGLAGGQETQYF.

The gene calls are TRBV7-9 and TRBJ2-1; a weak D match, TRBD2 (5 bases). V was pared by 2 bases and J by 8 bases, with 7 bases between. Germline CDR1 reads SEHNR; CDR2 reads FQNEAQ (reference sequence). The CDR3 is 12 amino acids. CDR3 residues: CASSLPGDEQFF. The CDR3 region has the DNA TGTGCCAGCAGCTTACCCGGGGATGAGCAGTTCTTC.

This clone was detected only a few times. CDR3 DNA: TGTGCCAGCAGCCAGGCTAGGGGGGGAGTGGGAGAAAAACTGTTTTTT. This translates into CASSQARGGVGEKLFF. The chain combines TRBV4-2 with TRBJ1-4; tentatively, D is TRBD1 (6 bases). Germline loops: CDR1 LGHNA, CDR2 YNFKEQ. V dropped 3 bases and J dropped 8 bases, with 19 bases sitting between them. The length of the CDR3 is 16 residues.

V and J are TRBV11-2 and TRBJ2-7; D is possibly TRBD2 (5 bases). Trimming shortened V by 4 bases and J by 3 bases, and 10 bases separated the two germline ends. CDR1 and CDR2 (germline): SGHAT, FQNNGV. This CDR3 is 13 amino acids long. This CDR3 is CASSSRAGYEQYF. As DNA, the CDR3 is TGTGCCAGCAGCTCGCGGGCAGGCTACGAGCAGTACTTC.

The chain employs TRBV6-4 and TRBJ1-5; tentative D call: TRBD1 (5 bases). Trimming left V 0 bases short and J 6 bases short, with 21 bases between. This CDR3 has 18 residues. CDR1 MRHNA and CDR2 SNTAGT come from the germline V gene. The CDR3 loop reads CASSDSKPVQGLCQPQHF. In DNA form, the CDR3 reads TGTGCCAGCAGTGACTCTAAACCCGTCCAGGGTCTATGTCAGCCCCAGCATTTT.

The chain couples TRBV4-1 to TRBJ1-2; TRBD1 matches at 12 bases. Trimming at V came to 3 bases and at J to 6 bases, leaving 11 bases not matched to a gene. Germline V gives CDR1 MGHRA, CDR2 YSYEKL. The CDR3 has 17 amino acids. The DNA for the CDR3 is TGCGCCAGCAGCCATCCTGACGGGACAGGGGGCATTGATGGCTACACCTTC. It is translated as CASSHPDGTGGIDGYTF.

The V gene is TRBV2, the J gene TRBJ2-1; 8 bases are a match to TRBD2. V lost 0 bases, J lost 2 bases, and 6 bases stayed unmatched. The germline V gene has CDR1 SNHLY and CDR2 FYNNEI. The CDR3 has 17 amino acids. CDR3 DNA sequence: TGTGCCAGCAGTGAAGCGCTTCCGGGACTAGCCTACAATGAGCAGTTCTTC. This encodes CASSEALPGLAYNEQFF.

This chain joins TRBV28 and TRBJ1-1, with a weak D call TRBD1 (6 bases). The length of the CDR3 is 14 residues. CDR1 MDHEN and CDR2 SYDVKM come from the germline V gene. Deletions cut 7 bases from V and 4 bases from J, with 16 bases between. The CDR3 DNA sequence: TGTGCCAGCATACAAGGGGGAATGTTCACTGAAGCTTTCTTT. It yields the protein CASIQGGMFTEAFF.

V gene TRBV6-1 combines with J gene TRBJ2-3, with D unclear. V dropped 5 bases and J dropped 5 bases, with 5 bases sitting between them. The CDR3 length is 11 residues. The germline V gene encodes CDR1 MNHNS and CDR2 SASEGT. In DNA form, the CDR3 reads TGTGCCAGCAGTCCTCTAGATACGCAGTATTTT. Residues: CASSPLDTQYF.

The chain carries TRBV4-1 and TRBJ1-1; TRBD1 matches at 7 bases. The germline V gene encodes CDR1 MGHRA and CDR2 YSYEKL. V lost 5 bases and J lost 5; bases outside the gene matches: 8. This CDR3 is 14 amino acids long. The CDR3 nucleotides are TGCGCCAGCAGCATCCGACAGGGAGTAACTGAAGCTTTCTTT. Translation: CASSIRQGVTEAFF.

This chain uses TRBV5-4 with TRBJ2-3; TRBD2 agrees at 9 bases. Per germline, CDR1 SGHNT and CDR2 YYREEE (reference sequence). The trim removed 6 bases at V and 0 bases at J, leaving 8 bases unmatched. The CDR3 has 16 amino acids. CDR3 amino acids: CASIASSGASTDTQYF. The CDR3 DNA follows: TGTGCCAGCATTGCGTCTAGCGGGGCAAGCACAGATACGCAGTATTTT. The variable domain in full, completed from reference TRBV5-4 and TRBJ2-3, reads ETGVTQSPTHLIKTRGQQVTLRCSSQSGHNTVSWYQQALGQGPQFIFQYYREEENGRGNFPPRFSGLQFPNYSSELNVNALELDDSALYLCASIASSGASTDTQYFGPGTRLTVL.

This clone was detected a few times. The rearrangement uses TRBV7-3 and TRBJ2-3; 11 bases are a match to TRBD2. Germline V lookup: CDR1 SGHTA, CDR2 FQGTGA. This CDR3 has 16 amino acids. The J segment lost 2 bases and the V segment lost 2 bases, leaving 3 bases of the junction unmatched. CDR3 protein: CASSLGTSGPTDTQYF. The CDR3 DNA follows: TGTGCCAGCAGCTTAGGGACTAGCGGCCCCACAGATACGCAGTATTTT.

The chain couples TRBV6-6 to TRBJ1-2; D might be TRBD1 (5 bases). Trimming cost V 5 bases and J 8 bases, with 21 bases left between them. This CDR3 comprises 15 residues. Germline V gene sequence: CDR1 MNHNY, CDR2 SVGAGI (reference sequence). The CDR3 sequence: CASSPRAGGSEGYTF. In DNA form, the CDR3 reads TGTGCCAGCAGTCCTAGGGCGGGGGGTAGTGAAGGCTACACCTTC.

In its sample, this clone was seen once. In DNA form, the CDR3 reads TGTGCCAGCAGCTTGAGGCGGGAGACCCAGTACTTC. Translation gives CASSLRRETQYF. V gene TRBV5-6 combines with J gene TRBJ2-5; D remains ambiguous. CDR3 length: 12 amino acids. Per germline, CDR1 SGHDT and CDR2 YYEEEE. Trimming cost V 1 base and J 5 bases, with 6 bases left between them.

The gene calls are TRBV5-8 and TRBJ2-7; D is ambiguous. The CDR3 contains 13 residues. Trimming left V 0 bases short and J 1 base short, with 5 bases between. The germline CDR1 and CDR2 sequences are SGHTS and YDEGEE. The CDR3 protein is CASSLELSYEQYF. The CDR3 nucleotides read TGTGCCAGCAGCTTGGAACTATCCTACGAGCAGTACTTC.

This clone showed up just a few times. V gene TRBV2 combines with J gene TRBJ2-5, with 11 nucleotides matching TRBD1. V trimming: 6 bases; J trimming: 3 bases; junction bases outside the gene matches: 6. Looked up from germline, CDR1 is SNHLY and CDR2 is FYNNEI. CDR3 length: 15 amino acids. CDR3 nucleotides: TGTGCCAGCAGATGGACAGGGGGCTTGGAAGAGACCCAGTACTTC. It encodes CASRWTGGLEETQYF.

This clone has just a few counts. This chain connects TRBV7-9 to TRBJ2-3; a weak D match, TRBD1 (6 bases). Germline-derived CDR1 and CDR2 are SEHNR and FQNEAQ (reference sequence). The CDR3 sequence is 16 residues long. The ends were cut back, 5 bases at V and 1 base at J, with 16 bases in the middle. The CDR3 reads CASSPTGQGRTDTQYF. The CDR3 DNA reads as TGTGCCAGCAGCCCGACGGGGCAGGGGCGCACAGATACGCAGTATTTT.